A selection of T cell receptor beta chains follows, all from one sample in a study of T-cell reconstitution after alpha-beta-depleted transplantation in children. TCRdb redid the calling of the PCR reads with MiXCR, one entry per CDR3 protein. The sample has roughly 220,000 distinct CDR3 sequences; approximately 8.4% are singletons. The specimen was PBMCs, mostly from graft donor cells, collected 360 days after TCRalphabeta/CD19-depleted stem cell transplant. The receptors were sampled from a male patient between 2 and 10 years old who had a stem cell transplant for acute myeloid leukemia, so the T cells may come from the graft donor. Each CDR3 is given with its conserved first and last residue. A D gene is named only where the DNA matches it firmly. Size is omitted from some rows. Given values are once, few, many or a class for expanded clones.

D gene | J gene | V gene | clone size | CDR3 protein | CDR3 DNA
. | TRBJ1-4 | TRBV6-5 | . | CASSLTGQAVVKLFF | TGTGCCAGCAGTTTAACGGGACAAGCCGTGGTGAAACTGTTTTTT
. | TRBJ2-7 | TRBV6-6 | . | CASKPRGSYEQYF | TGTGCCAGCAAACCAAGGGGCTCCTACGAGCAGTACTTC
TRBD1 | TRBJ2-5 | TRBV7-9 | . | CASSSWDRGQETQYF | TGTGCCAGCAGCTCATGGGACAGGGGCCAAGAGACCCAGTACTTC
. | TRBJ2-2 | TRBV12-3/TRBV12-4 | . | CASSSRGAARPFANTGELFF | TGTGCCAGCAGTAGTCGTGGGGCTGCCAGACCCTTTGCGAACACCGGGGAGCTGTTTTTT
. | TRBJ1-1 | TRBV24-1 | . | CATPCDTVRGSMDKAFF | TGTGCCACCCCGTGCGATACCGTGCGTGGAAGTATGGACAAAGCTTTCTTT
. | TRBJ2-2 | TRBV25-1 | many | CASSGRYEGGELFF | TGTGCCAGCAGTGGACGCTACGAGGGCGGGGAGCTGTTTTTT
TRBD1 | TRBJ1-2 | TRBV7-6 | few | CASSSTGWDGYTF | TGTGCCAGCAGCTCGACAGGGTGGGATGGCTACACCTTC
TRBD2 | TRBJ2-7 | TRBV12-3/TRBV12-4 | many | CASVLSGSAYEQYF | TGTGCCAGCGTCCTTAGCGGGTCTGCCTACGAGCAGTACTTC
. | TRBJ1-1 | TRBV7-9 | many | CASTDPNTEAFF | TGTGCCAGCACGGACCCGAACACTGAAGCTTTCTTT
TRBD1 | TRBJ2-7 | TRBV20-1 | . | CSAISGTGGREQYF | TGCAGTGCTATATCCGGGACAGGGGGCCGCGAGCAGTACTTC
. | TRBJ1-1 | TRBV5-6 | . | CVSSLRWGLKNTEAFF | TGTGTCAGCAGCTTGAGGTGGGGTTTAAAGAACACTGAAGCTTTCTTT
. | TRBJ2-1 | TRBV7-2 | few | CASSAFRPVYNEQFF | TGTGCCAGCAGCGCCTTTAGGCCGGTATACAATGAGCAGTTCTTC
. | TRBJ1-2 | TRBV2 | . | CASRLRDPGGYTF | TGTGCCAGCAGGCTCCGGGACCCCGGCGGCTACACCTTC
. | TRBJ2-7 | TRBV5-1 | many | CASSADRYQPSYEQYF | TGCGCCAGCAGCGCGGACCGATACCAACCGTCCTACGAGCAGTACTTC
TRBD2 | TRBJ2-1 | TRBV12-3/TRBV12-4 | . | CASSLARWTSGSEHYGNEQFF | TGTGCCAGCAGTTTAGCGCGGTGGACTAGCGGGAGTGAACATTATGGCAATGAGCAGTTCTTC
. | TRBJ2-1 | TRBV10-3 | few | CAITLDFQYNEQFF | TGTGCCATCACGCTGGACTTCCAATACAATGAGCAGTTCTTC
TRBD2 | TRBJ2-1 | TRBV30 | . | CAWTTGIAGNEQFF | TGTGCCTGGACAACAGGGATAGCGGGGAATGAGCAGTTCTTC
TRBD1 | TRBJ2-1 | TRBV5-1 | . | CASGGQGALDEQFF | TGCGCCAGCGGAGGACAGGGGGCTTTGGATGAGCAGTTCTTC
. | TRBJ2-1 | TRBV7-9 | few | CASSSRTTYNEQFF | TGTGCCAGCAGCTCAAGAACTACCTACAATGAGCAGTTCTTC
TRBD2 | TRBJ2-3 | TRBV5-1 | few | CASSAGLAGGDTQYF | TGCGCCAGCAGCGCAGGACTAGCGGGAGGAGATACGCAGTATTTT
TRBD2 | TRBJ2-5 | TRBV11-2 | . | CASSFKGAGGPYQETQYF | TGTGCCAGCAGCTTTAAAGGAGCGGGGGGGCCCTACCAAGAGACCCAGTACTTC
. | TRBJ2-7 | TRBV12-3/TRBV12-4 | few | CASSFADIYEQYF | TGTGCCAGCAGTTTCGCGGACATCTACGAGCAGTACTTC
TRBD2 | TRBJ2-1 | TRBV20-1 | . | CSARDTSGNNEQFF | TGCAGTGCTAGAGATACTAGCGGTAACAATGAGCAGTTCTTC
. | TRBJ2-1 | TRBV5-6 | many | CASSLYWNEQFF | TGTGCCAGCAGCTTGTACTGGAATGAGCAGTTCTTC
TRBD2 | TRBJ2-3 | TRBV20-1 | few | CSAREGTSGAPRDTQYF | TGCAGTGCTAGAGAAGGGACTAGCGGGGCCCCCCGGGATACGCAGTATTTT
. | TRBJ2-3 | TRBV5-6 | . | CASGSRRRSTSTDTQYF | TGTGCCAGCGGCTCCCGACGGAGGTCAACTAGCACAGATACGCAGTATTTT
. | TRBJ1-3 | TRBV11-2 | . | CASSTQGQLSGNTIYF | TGTGCCAGCAGTACACAGGGTCAACTCTCTGGAAACACCATATATTTT
. | TRBJ2-2 | TRBV5-6 | few | CASSLTNTGELFF | TGTGCCAGCAGCTTGACTAACACCGGGGAGCTGTTTTTT
. | TRBJ2-1 | TRBV15 | few | CATSSRDTYNEQFF | TGTGCCACCAGCAGTCGGGACACCTACAATGAGCAGTTCTTC
TRBD1 | TRBJ2-1 | TRBV20-1 | few | CSAREATGDHGEQFF | TGCAGTGCTAGAGAAGCGACAGGGGACCACGGTGAGCAGTTCTTC
. | TRBJ2-7 | TRBV4-3 | . | CASSQDRSVGYEQYF | TGCGCCAGCAGCCAAGATCGTAGTGTGGGCTACGAGCAGTACTTC
. | TRBJ1-5 | TRBV5-1 | few | CASSPGDLSNQPQHF | TGCGCCAGCAGCCCGGGGGACCTTAGCAATCAGCCCCAGCATTTT
. | TRBJ2-3 | TRBV12-3/TRBV12-4 | few | CASSLGQAGTQYF | TGTGCCAGCAGTTTAGGCCAGGCAGGTACGCAGTATTTT
TRBD1 | TRBJ2-5 | TRBV25-1 | few | CASSEGQGAREETQYF | TGTGCCAGCAGTGAAGGACAGGGGGCGCGGGAAGAGACCCAGTACTTC
TRBD1 | TRBJ1-5 | TRBV20-1 | few | CSAFARQGENQPQHF | TGCAGTGCTTTCGCAAGACAGGGGGAGAATCAGCCCCAGCATTTT
TRBD2 | TRBJ2-1 | TRBV5-1 | few | CASSGGLAGGSSYNEQFF | TGCGCCAGCAGCGGTGGACTAGCGGGAGGGAGCTCCTACAATGAGCAGTTCTTC
TRBD2 | TRBJ2-1 | TRBV12-3/TRBV12-4 | few | CASSVGERGPYNEQFF | TGTGCCAGCAGTGTCGGCGAGCGGGGGCCCTACAATGAGCAGTTCTTC
. | TRBJ2-7 | TRBV10-3 | few | CAISENSYYEQYF | TGTGCCATCAGTGAGAACAGCTACTACGAGCAGTACTTC
. | TRBJ2-3 | TRBV5-1 | once | CASSRLLPPQYF | TGCGCCAGCAGCCGGCTCCTCCCGCCGCAGTATTTT
TRBD1 | TRBJ2-1 | TRBV15 | few | CAIPGQGYNEQFF | TGTGCCATCCCGGGACAGGGTTACAATGAGCAGTTCTTC
. | TRBJ2-5 | TRBV11-2 | few | CASSLGPKETQYF | TGTGCCAGCAGCCTGGGACCAAAAGAGACCCAGTACTTC
. | TRBJ2-1 | TRBV20-1 | . | CSARTPPGDEQFF | TGCAGTGCTCGGACCCCGCCTGGGGATGAGCAGTTCTTC
. | TRBJ2-6 | TRBV4-3 | few | CASTRRGANVLTF | TGCGCCAGCACTAGGCGAGGGGCCAACGTCCTGACTTTC
. | TRBJ2-1 | TRBV6-2/TRBV6-3 | few | CASSYGGPSYNEQFF | TGTGCCAGCAGTTACGGAGGACCCTCCTACAATGAGCAGTTCTTC
TRBD1 | TRBJ1-1 | TRBV12-3/TRBV12-4 | many | CASSFRGTEAFF | TGCGCCAGCAGCTTCAGGGGGACTGAAGCTTTCTTT